The 10 T cell receptor beta chains below were found in one sample sequenced in a study of blood T cell repertoires in COVID-19 (dated by TCRdb to 2018 to 2020). Library creation used the immunoSEQ multiplex PCR assay. Held by TCRdb, this immuneACCESS table contains in-frame sequences only and omits some clones. Under half of the omission traces to an unresolved V gene where checked; the cause of the rest is unknown. This sample lists tens of thousands of clones; roughly 80% were detected once. The ten largest clones add up to around 28% of the sample. Sequenced material: peripheral blood. Receptors originate from a human donor in a cohort sampled during active COVID-19.

V gene TRBV6-5 combines with J gene TRBJ2-1; weak D call: TRBD2 (5 bases). The CDR3 length is 15 residues. Per germline, CDR1 MNHEY and CDR2 SVGAGI. V gave up 5 bases and J gave up 2 bases, with 13 bases separating them. CDR3 nucleotide sequence: TGTGCCAGCAGTCCGAGACTATCTACCTACAATGAGCAGTTCTTC. Residues: CASSPRLSTYNEQFF.

This chain joins TRBV4-2 and TRBJ1-1, with D uncertain. Trimming removed 7 bases at V and 2 bases at J, with 17 bases between. This CDR3 has 15 amino acids. Germline lookup yields CDR1 LGHNA and CDR2 YNFKEQ. The CDR3 coding sequence is TGTGCCAGCATTCCAGCGGGAAGTTCAAACACTGAAGCTTTCTTT. This encodes CASIPAGSSNTEAFF.

The chain couples TRBV11-2 to TRBJ1-2; maybe TRBD1 (6 bases). Trimming removed 7 bases from V and 7 bases from J, with 16 bases in between. From germline, CDR1 is SGHAT and CDR2 FQNNGV. The CDR3 extends over 13 amino acids. CDR3 loop: CASTKTGLGGYTF. CDR3 DNA sequence: TGTGCCAGCACCAAAACAGGGCTGGGTGGCTACACCTTC.

The rearrangement joins TRBV21-1 to TRBJ2-1; the table's D call TRBD2 went unverified against the DNA. TRBV21-1 is annotated as a pseudogene. The CDR3 has 21 residues. CDR3: CASSPPIPLARGGGTYNEQFF. CDR3 nucleotides: TGTGCCAGCAGCCCCCCGATCCCCCTGGCTAGGGGCGGGGGGACCTACAATGAGCAGTTCTTC.

As concerns this clone: The junction departs from germline at one end; a sequencing error may be responsible. The chain recombines TRBV7-2 with TRBJ2-1, with 8 bases fitting TRBD2. There are 16 residues in the CDR3. Germline CDR1 reads SGHTA; CDR2 reads FQGNSA. The CDR3 here is CASRLGGGGSYNEQFF. DNA for the CDR3: TGTGCCAGCAGATTAGGAGGCGGGGGGTCCTACAATGAGCAGTTCTTC.

This clone occurred many times. This rearrangement joins TRBV10-3 to TRBJ2-7, with 10 bases lining up with TRBD1. CDR1 is ENHRY, CDR2 SYGVKD, per germline. Trimming took 2 bases from V and 8 from J; bases not matched to a gene: 3. The CDR3 runs 13 residues. The CDR3 bases are TGTGCCATCAGTGAGGGGACAGGGGTCCAGCAGTACTTC. Protein sequence: CAISEGTGVQQYF.

This clone showed up just a few times. CDR3 in amino acids: CASRFGWTSGGNEQFF. CDR3 nucleotides: TGCGCCAGCAGATTTGGCTGGACTAGCGGGGGGAATGAGCAGTTCTTC. The chain couples TRBV5-1 to TRBJ2-1; 14 bases match TRBD2. In germline, CDR1 is SGHRS, CDR2 YFSETQ. The V segment lost 5 bases and the J segment 7 bases; nucleotides outside the gene matches: 8. This CDR3 has 16 amino acids.

CDR3 loop: CSASPLPGRVWTGIQETQYF. For the CDR3, the DNA is TGCAGTGCTAGTCCTTTACCCGGGCGAGTGTGGACAGGGATACAAGAGACCCAGTACTTC. The V and J genes are TRBV20-1 and TRBJ2-5; TRBD1 aligns across 8 bases. The J segment lost 2 bases and the V segment lost 3 bases, leaving 23 bases of the junction unmatched. The germline V gene encodes CDR1 DFQATT and CDR2 SNEGSKA (reference sequence). The CDR3 is made up of 20 amino acids.

This clone showed up just a few times. This sequence joins TRBV7-2 and TRBJ1-6; D possibly corresponds to TRBD1 (5 bases). Per the germline V gene, CDR1 is SGHTA and CDR2 is FQGNSA. V dropped 4 bases and J dropped 5 bases, with 12 bases sitting between them. The CDR3 consists of 15 residues. CDR3 in DNA: TGTGCCAGCAGCTGGGCGGGGGAAAATAATTCACCCCTCCACTTT. This encodes CASSWAGENNSPLHF.

The chain combines TRBV28 with TRBJ1-1; 9 positions match TRBD1. Germline V CDR1 and CDR2: MDHEN, SYDVKM. The CDR3 is made up of 12 amino acids. V lost 10 bases and J lost 10; bases outside the gene matches: 10. The CDR3 coding sequence is TGTGCCACCGCGACAGGGGGGTTTGGAGCTTTCTTT. Amino acids: CATATGGFGAFF.